This T cell receptor beta chain stems from a study of blood T cells in healthy people across ages. PCR was performed a second time for roughly 7 to 12 cycles using a sample-barcoded 5' primer and a J-beta primer mix. TCRdb reprocessed the 5' RACE reads with MiXCR, giving one entry per CDR3 protein. The sample includes about 800,000 distinct CDR3 sequences, roughly 25% of them seen just once. Trimming removed 0 bases at V and 3 bases at J, with 11 bases between. Germline-derived CDR1 and CDR2 are LGHNA and YSLEER. The CDR3 spans 15 residues. About this clonotype: As yet, its antigen is unknown.

The study, taken as a whole, reports: Naive T cell percentage by flow cytometry tracked strongly with beta diversity. Long-lived donors had more naive CD4+ cells and higher diversity than aged donors.

These records were also assigned to another study, of T cells of mothers and their children. From that study: Donation came from a few healthy Caucasian mothers together with their six children.

Sequencing used blood. The rearrangement uses TRBV4-3 and TRBJ1-2; D ambiguous. The source of this sequence is a boy aged 10-17 years in good health. The CDR3 reads CASSQELTPDYGYTF. The CDR3, as DNA: TGCGCCAGCAGCCAAGAACTGACACCAGACTATGGCTACACCTTC.